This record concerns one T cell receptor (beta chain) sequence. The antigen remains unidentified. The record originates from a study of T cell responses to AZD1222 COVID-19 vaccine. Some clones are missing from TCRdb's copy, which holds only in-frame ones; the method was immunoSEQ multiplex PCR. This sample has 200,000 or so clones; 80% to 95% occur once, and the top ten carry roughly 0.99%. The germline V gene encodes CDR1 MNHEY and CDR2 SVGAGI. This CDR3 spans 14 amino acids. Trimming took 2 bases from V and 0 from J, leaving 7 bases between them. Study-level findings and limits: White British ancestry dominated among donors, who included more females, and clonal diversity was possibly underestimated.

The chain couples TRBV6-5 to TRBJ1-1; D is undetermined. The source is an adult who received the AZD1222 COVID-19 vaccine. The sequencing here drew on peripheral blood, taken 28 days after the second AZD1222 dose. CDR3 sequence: CASSYVSMNTEAFF. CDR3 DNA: TGTGCCAGCAGTTACGTCAGTATGAACACTGAAGCTTTCTTT.